This TCR beta chain derives from a study of blood T cell repertoires in COVID-19. Whole-study context: PBMCs, B-cell-depleted T cells, or T cells provided the cDNA or gDNA that made up the material.

Germline CDR1 is SGDLS and CDR2 is YYNGEE. Trimming removed 1 base at V and 1 base at J, with 11 bases between. The CDR3 has 15 residues. Authors' analysis steps: How many nucleated cells were present was estimated from reference gene primer amplification. TCRdb's copy holds only in-frame clones and misses some; the assay was immunoSEQ multiplex PCR. The DNA was the basis for D and trimming; V, J and clone size are from that table. The sample lists 200,000 to 300,000 clones, 86% occurring once. This TCR derives from a woman aged 55-69 years who had recovered from COVID-19. V gene TRBV9 combines with J gene TRBJ1-1; D may be TRBD1 (6 bases). The sequencing input was peripheral blood. The CDR3 is CASSVMAGENTEAFF. DNA for the CDR3: TGTGCCAGCAGCGTAATGGCAGGGGAGAACACTGAAGCTTTCTTT.